Below, 27 T cell receptor beta chains from the same sample are listed, as sequenced in a study of long-term antiretroviral therapy in people with HIV. The authors ran the immunoSEQ assay, v3.0, at survey level. Using immunoSEQ multiplex PCR, the repertoire was profiled, and TCRdb retains in-frame clones only, with some absent. The table has roughly 17,000 clones, over 75% seen once. The material sequenced was unsorted PBMCs, taken 0.3 years after starting antiretroviral therapy. Source of these receptors: a man younger than 35 with HIV.

This clone was recorded a few times. The V call is TRBV6-1, the J call TRBJ2-6; D gene unclear. V dropped 1 base and J dropped 0 bases, with 4 bases sitting between them. Germline CDR1 reads MNHNS; CDR2 reads SASEGT. This CDR3 is built from 15 residues. The CDR3 is CASSEDSSGANVLTF. The CDR3 DNA is TGTGCCAGCAGTGAAGACAGCTCTGGGGCCAACGTCCTGACTTTC.

V usage is TRBV6-5 and J usage is TRBJ2-7, with 9 bases lining up with TRBD1. The CDR3 covers 13 residues. V was pared by 2 bases and J by 6 bases, with 2 bases of the junction left unmatched. CDR1 is MNHEY, CDR2 SVGAGI, per germline. The CDR3 DNA reads as TGTGCCAGCAGTTACACAGGGGGCTTCGAGCAGTACTTC. As protein: CASSYTGGFEQYF.

This clone occurred a few times. This rearrangement joins TRBV18 to TRBJ2-7; D gene unclear. V was pared by 1 base and J by 3 bases, with 10 bases between. Germline V lookup: CDR1 KGHSH, CDR2 LQKENI. CDR3 length equals 14 residues. As DNA, the CDR3 is TGTGCCAGCTCACCACAGCCGAACCTCTACGAGCAGTACTTC. Amino acid sequence: CASSPQPNLYEQYF.

V is TRBV10-1 and J is TRBJ1-1; D unclear. This CDR3 has 13 amino acids. Trimming removed 8 bases from V and 1 base from J, with 11 bases in between. Germline V CDR1 and CDR2: WNHNN, SYGVQD (reference sequence). The CDR3 DNA sequence: TGCGCCAGCCGGTTAGAGGGGAACACTGAAGCTTTCTTT. This gives the protein CASRLEGNTEAFF.

DNA of the CDR3: TGTGCCAGCAGCTTACAGGGAATGTCGGCAGATACGCAGTATTTT. Protein product: CASSLQGMSADTQYF. The chain couples TRBV7-2 to TRBJ2-3; D is possibly TRBD1 (5 bases). V lost 2 bases and J lost 4, with 13 bases in between. The CDR3 is 15 residues long. CDR1 and CDR2 from the germline V gene are SGHTA and FQGNSA.

This chain uses TRBV11-3 with TRBJ1-1, with TRBD1 identical over 8 bases. Germline loops: CDR1 SGHNT, CDR2 YENEEA. CDR3 length: 15 residues. Trimming cost V 4 bases and J 2 bases; bases outside gene matches: 6. The CDR3 loop reads CASSSGGTGNTEAFF. The CDR3 DNA sequence: TGTGCCAGCAGCTCGGGGGGGACAGGAAACACTGAAGCTTTCTTT.

This sequence joins TRBV11-2 and TRBJ2-2; D call uncertain. The length of the CDR3 is 12 residues. Trimming took 5 bases from V and 1 from J, leaving 2 bases between them. Germline-derived CDR1 and CDR2 are SGHAT and FQNNGV. The CDR3 bases are TGTGCCAGCAGCCGGAACACCGGGGAGCTGTTTTTT. Translation gives CASSRNTGELFF.

The chain has TRBV6-1 and TRBJ2-3; weak D call: TRBD2 (6 bases). This CDR3 is 15 amino acids long. CDR1 and CDR2 from the germline V gene are MNHNS and SASEGT. V was cut by 7 bases and J by 3 bases, with 17 bases left in between. DNA of the CDR3: TGTGCCAGCACCCCCGGACCGGAGGGGACAGATACGCAGTATTTT. This sequence encodes CASTPGPEGTDTQYF.

The V gene is TRBV4-2, the J gene TRBJ1-1; the D gene is possibly TRBD1 (5 bases). Germline V gene lookup returns CDR1 LGHNA and CDR2 YNFKEQ. The V end was cut by 4 bases, the J end by 10 bases, with 22 bases between. The length of the CDR3 is 15 residues. CDR3 in DNA: TGTGCCAGCAGCCTCACGACGGGACCCCGGGAGGTAGCTTTCTTT. Translating it yields CASSLTTGPREVAFF.

J is TRBJ1-2 and V is TRBV7-9; D is unresolved. This CDR3 comprises 11 residues. Trimming stripped 1 base from V and 7 bases from J, with 4 bases between. Germline CDR1 is SEHNR and CDR2 is FQNEAQ (reference sequence). DNA for the CDR3: TGTGCCAGCAGCTTAGGGTCTGGCTACACCTTC. The encoded protein is CASSLGSGYTF.

CDR3 amino acids: CASSLTGGPYEQYF. In DNA, the CDR3 is TGCGCCAGCAGCTTGACAGGGGGCCCCTACGAGCAGTACTTC. The chain carries TRBV5-1 and TRBJ2-7, with 9 bases fitting TRBD1. The J segment lost 2 bases and the V segment lost 1 base, leaving 1 base of the junction unmatched. Germline values: CDR1 SGHRS, CDR2 YFSETQ. This CDR3 spans 14 amino acids.

This chain links TRBV5-4 with TRBJ2-1, with TRBD1 identical over 7 bases. This CDR3 is built from 16 residues. V lost 8 bases to trimming and J lost 6 bases; unmatched junction nucleotides: 17. Germline V gene lookup returns CDR1 SGHNT and CDR2 YYREEE (reference sequence). The CDR3 reads CASRGPATLLGNEQFF. The CDR3 region has the DNA TGTGCCAGTAGGGGGCCCGCAACTCTCCTTGGCAATGAGCAGTTCTTC.

This rearrangement joins TRBV10-3 to TRBJ1-3; no clear D gene. CDR3 size: 13 residues. Germline values: CDR1 ENHRY, CDR2 SYGVKD. Trimming took 4 bases from V and 1 from J, leaving 5 bases between them. This CDR3 is CAISASSGNTIYF. DNA of the CDR3: TGTGCCATCAGTGCCAGTTCTGGAAACACCATATATTTT.

Notes on this clone: The germline gene is not matched at one end of the junction; a read error may be the cause. This chain connects TRBV18 to TRBJ1-3, with TRBD1 identical over 7 bases. The V gene's germline CDR1 is KGHSH and CDR2 LQKENI. There are 15 residues in the CDR3. The CDR3, as DNA: TGTGCCAGCTCACCACGGACCGGGACAGACAGTCTCTGGGGTTTT. Translating gives CASSPRTGTDSLWGF. Looking up the rest from reference TRBV18 and TRBJ1-3 gives the full variable domain: NAGVMQNPRHLVRRRGQEARLRCSPMKGHSHVYWYRQLPEEGLKFMVYLQKENIIDESGMPKERFSAEFPKEGPSILRIQQVVRGDSAAYFCASSPRTGTDSLWGFGEGSWLTVV.

This clone was found once. The genes are TRBV27 and TRBJ1-4; a possible D gene is TRBD1 (6 bases). The V end was cut by 3 bases, the J end by 4 bases, with 9 bases between. CDR3 size: 14 residues. In germline, CDR1 is MNHEY, CDR2 SMNVEV (reference sequence). The CDR3 loop is CASSLNRDNEKLFF. DNA for the CDR3: TGTGCCAGCAGTTTGAACAGGGATAATGAAAAACTGTTTTTT. Drawing the rest from reference TRBV27 and TRBJ1-4, the complete variable domain is EAQVTQNPRYLITVTGKKLTVTCSQNMNHEYMSWYRQDPGLGLRQIYYSMNVEVTDKGDVPEGYKVSRKEKRNFPLILESPSPNQTSLYFCASSLNRDNEKLFFGSGTQLSVL.

The chain has TRBV27 and TRBJ2-7; maybe TRBD2 (7 bases). Germline V gives CDR1 MNHEY, CDR2 SMNVEV (reference sequence). V shed 4 bases and J shed 0 bases, with 13 bases lying between them. The CDR3 is 15 amino acids. CDR3: CASSWGEGGSYEQYF. DNA for the CDR3: TGTGCCAGCAGTTGGGGGGAGGGGGGCTCCTACGAGCAGTACTTC.

Concerning this clone: One end of the junction is discordant with germline, which a read error may explain. The chain uses TRBV11-2 and TRBJ1-1, with TRBD1 identical over 9 bases. The CDR3 sequence is 11 residues long. Germline V gene data show CDR1 as SGHAT and CDR2 as FQNNGV. In DNA form, the CDR3 reads TGTGCCAGCAGCTTGGCCGGGACAGGGATTTTT. Its protein product is CASSLAGTGIF.

CDR3 region: CASSPGRTLSNQPQHF. For the CDR3, the DNA is TGTGCCAGCAGCCCCGGACGGACCCTTAGCAATCAGCCCCAGCATTTT. The chain joins TRBV6-6 to TRBJ1-5; D remains unclear. Germline V gene lookup returns CDR1 MNHNY and CDR2 SVGAGI (reference sequence). CDR3 length equals 16 residues. Trimming took 6 bases from V and 0 from J, leaving 15 bases between them.

The gene calls are TRBV5-1 and TRBJ2-2; D is unclear. The CDR3 loop spans 14 amino acids. Trimming removed 2 bases at V and 0 bases at J, with 5 bases between. Germline V CDR1 and CDR2: SGHRS, YFSETQ. The CDR3 sequence is CASSFRTNTGELFF. CDR3 DNA: TGCGCCAGCAGCTTTCGGACGAACACCGGGGAGCTGTTTTTT.

V usage is TRBV7-2 and J usage is TRBJ2-1; 8 bases align to TRBD2. This CDR3 contains 13 residues. Germline loops: CDR1 SGHTA, CDR2 FQGNSA. V dropped 5 bases and J dropped 12; count of bases not matched to a gene: 9. CDR3 residues: CASSPTGGLGQFF. CDR3 coding DNA: TGTGCCAGCAGCCCCACCGGGGGACTAGGGCAGTTCTTC. Filled out from reference TRBV7-2 and TRBJ2-1, the complete variable domain reads GAGVSQSPSNKVTEKGKDVELRCDPISGHTALYWYRQSLGQGLEFLIYFQGNSAPDKSGLPSDRFSAERTGGSVSTLTIQRTQQEDSAVYLCASSPTGGLGQFFGPGTRLTVL.

The CDR3 DNA sequence: TGTGCCAGCAGTCCCGCGAGGAGCAATACGCAGTATTTT. This gives the protein CASSPARSNTQYF. This rearrangement joins TRBV7-3 to TRBJ2-3; D is unclear. The CDR3 length is 13 residues. Trimming took off 6 bases at V and 7 bases at J, with 14 bases between the two ends. The germline V gene has CDR1 SGHTA and CDR2 FQGTGA.

V gene TRBV19 combines with J gene TRBJ1-5; no reliable D call. This CDR3 region has 15 residues. The germline CDR1 and CDR2 sequences are LNHDA and SQIVND (reference sequence). V gave up 7 bases and J gave up 4 bases, with 17 bases separating them. The CDR3 nucleotides read TGTGCCAGTAAGTGGGATAACACTCCTAATCAGCCCCAGCATTTT. Translating it yields CASKWDNTPNQPQHF.

V usage is TRBV19 and J usage is TRBJ2-6; the D call may be TRBD1 or TRBD2 (6 bases each). CDR3 size: 17 residues. Germline V gives CDR1 LNHDA, CDR2 SQIVND (reference sequence). Trimming removed 7 bases from V and 2 bases from J, with 18 bases in between. CDR3 nucleotide sequence: TGTGCCAGTACCAATTGGGGGGCCAGGGCTGGGGCCAACGTCCTGACTTTC. Its protein is CASTNWGARAGANVLTF. Full variable domain (remainder filled in from reference TRBV19 and TRBJ2-6): DGGITQSPKYLFRKEGQNVTLSCEQNLNHDAMYWYRQDPGQGLRLIYYSQIVNDFQKGDIAEGYSVSREKKESFPLTVTSAQKNPTAFYLCASTNWGARAGANVLTFGAGSRLTVL.

The chain is built from TRBV6-6 and TRBJ2-2; D unclear. CDR1 is MNHNY and CDR2 is SVGAGI in the germline V gene (reference sequence). V lost 4 bases and J lost 7, with 7 bases in between. The CDR3 is made up of 12 amino acids. The chain's CDR3 is CASSFMNGELFF. The CDR3 DNA is TGTGCCAGCAGTTTCATGAACGGGGAGCTGTTTTTT.

The J gene is TRBJ1-5, the V gene TRBV28; D possibly corresponds to TRBD1 (5 bases). Looked up from germline, CDR1 is MDHEN and CDR2 is SYDVKM. V was pared by 7 bases and J by 7 bases, with 17 bases between. The CDR3 covers 14 residues. This CDR3 is CASTWGGRGQPQHF. CDR3 DNA sequence: TGTGCCAGCACCTGGGGGGGACGGGGACAGCCCCAGCATTTT.

As DNA, the CDR3 is TGTGCCTGGAGTGTACGGGACAGGTTAAATTCACCCCTCCACTTT. Translating it yields CAWSVRDRLNSPLHF. The chain has TRBV30 and TRBJ1-6, with TRBD1 identical over 8 bases. This CDR3 region has 15 residues. Germline V CDR1 and CDR2: GTSNPN, SVGIG (reference sequence). V lost 0 bases, J lost 7 bases, and 5 bases stayed unmatched. Looking up the rest from reference TRBV30 and TRBJ1-6 gives the full variable domain: SQTIHQWPATLVQPVGSPLSLECTVEGTSNPNLYWYRQAAGRGLQLLFYSVGIGQISSEVPQNLSASRPQDRQFILSSKKLLLSDSGFYLCAWSVRDRLNSPLHFGNGTRLTVT.

The rearrangement links TRBV2 to TRBJ1-2, with D possibly being TRBD1 (6 bases). V was cut by 6 bases and J by 5 bases, with 13 bases left in between. This CDR3 spans 13 amino acids. Germline CDR1 SNHLY, CDR2 FYNNEI. This CDR3 is CASRGGAEYGYTF. The DNA for the CDR3 is TGTGCCAGCAGAGGGGGGGCGGAATATGGCTACACCTTC.